The 14 T cell receptor beta chains presented below share a single source sample, sequenced in a study of OX40 agonist ivuxolimab in advanced cancers. The assay was immunoSEQ multiplex PCR, and TCRdb's table has in-frame clones only and misses some. The table has about 48,000 clones, 79% seen once. Sequencing was performed on CD4+ or CD8+ T cells sorted from blood, taken in a trial of the OX40 agonist ivuxolimab. Receptors were obtained from an adult with an advanced solid tumor such as melanoma, head and neck, liver or kidney cancer.

The rearrangement links TRBV18 to TRBJ1-2; 8 bases match TRBD1. Germline lookup yields CDR1 KGHSH and CDR2 LQKENI. J was trimmed by 8 bases and V by 5 bases; bases with no gene match: 7. The CDR3 totals 13 residues. CDR3 bases: TGTGCCAGCTCAATTCAGGGGGCGAGGGGCTACACCTTC. It translates to CASSIQGARGYTF.

V gene TRBV27 combines with J gene TRBJ2-5, with D tentatively TRBD1 (5 bases). The V and J ends lost 5 bases and 2 bases respectively, with 15 bases between them. Germline V CDR1 and CDR2: MNHEY, SMNVEV (reference sequence). CDR3 length: 15 amino acids. The CDR3 nucleotides are TGTGCCAGCAGTCGTCAGGGTTGGGCACAAGAGACCCAGTACTTC. Translated, it gives CASSRQGWAQETQYF.

This chain uses TRBV6-5 with TRBJ1-2; maybe TRBD1 (6 bases). Germline CDR1 is MNHEY and CDR2 is SVGAGI. V dropped 0 bases and J dropped 5 bases, with 7 bases sitting between them. There are 13 residues in the CDR3. CDR3 residues: CASSYSGGYGYTF. The CDR3 DNA follows: TGTGCCAGCAGTTACTCAGGGGGATATGGCTACACCTTC.

The CDR3 nucleotides read TGTGCCAGCAGCTTAGGGGGACTCCGGGGGGAGCAGTACTTC. This translates into CASSLGGLRGEQYF. The J gene is TRBJ2-7, the V gene TRBV7-2, with a possible D match to TRBD2 (6 bases). The CDR3 has 14 amino acids. Trimming stripped 1 base from V and 7 bases from J, with 14 bases between. CDR1 and CDR2 from the germline V gene are SGHTA and FQGNSA.

This clone was picked up a small number of times. The chain recombines TRBV7-3 with TRBJ1-1; no clear D. Per germline, CDR1 SGHTA and CDR2 FQGTGA. The CDR3 loop spans 13 amino acids. Trimming took 0 bases from V and 2 from J, leaving 4 bases between them. CDR3 amino acids: CASSLTPNTEAFF. The CDR3 DNA reads as TGTGCCAGCAGCTTAACGCCTAACACTGAAGCTTTCTTT. Full variable domain (outside the CDR3, taken from reference TRBV7-3 and TRBJ1-1): GAGVSQTPSNKVTEKGKYVELRCDPISGHTALYWYRQSLGQGPEFLIYFQGTGAADDSGLPNDRFFAVRPEGSVSTLKIQRTERGDSAVYLCASSLTPNTEAFFGQGTRLTVV.

The CDR3 DNA reads as TGTGCCAGCAGTATCGGATCGAACACCGGGGAGCTGTTTTTT. Translating it yields CASSIGSNTGELFF. V usage is TRBV6-4 and J usage is TRBJ2-2; D uncertain. Germline CDR1 is MRHNA and CDR2 is SNTAGT. The CDR3 loop spans 14 amino acids. The germline V and J ends were trimmed by 5 bases and 0 bases, with 7 bases remaining between them.

V gene TRBV6-6 combines with J gene TRBJ2-5; D not resolved. The CDR3 has 11 residues. V was pared by 3 bases and J by 2 bases, with 1 base between. Germline-derived CDR1 and CDR2 are MNHNY and SVGAGI (reference sequence). The CDR3 sequence: CASSYQETQYF. The CDR3 coding sequence is TGTGCCAGCAGTTATCAAGAGACCCAGTACTTC.

V is TRBV15 and J is TRBJ2-5; 7 bases are a match to TRBD1. Trimming at V came to 0 bases and at J to 3 bases, leaving 7 bases not matched to a gene. The germline V gene encodes CDR1 LNHNV and CDR2 YYDKDF (reference sequence). The CDR3 length is 16 residues. The chain's CDR3 is CATSREIGGAKETQYF. In DNA, the CDR3 is TGTGCCACCAGCAGAGAAATAGGGGGCGCGAAAGAGACCCAGTACTTC.

The chain recombines TRBV7-3 with TRBJ2-5; D is unclear. Germline CDR1 and CDR2: SGHTA and FQGTGA. V was trimmed by 1 base and J by 4 bases, leaving 10 bases between them. CDR3 size: 14 residues. The CDR3 region is CASSLRGSLETQYF. In DNA, the CDR3 is TGTGCCAGCAGCTTAAGGGGTAGCCTAGAGACCCAGTACTTC. Using reference TRBV7-3 and TRBJ2-5 for the parts outside the CDR3, the full variable domain is GAGVSQTPSNKVTEKGKYVELRCDPISGHTALYWYRQSLGQGPEFLIYFQGTGAADDSGLPNDRFFAVRPEGSVSTLKIQRTERGDSAVYLCASSLRGSLETQYFGPGTRLLVL.

The chain couples TRBV7-6 to TRBJ2-5; 11 bases align to TRBD2. Trimming at V came to 1 base and at J to 5 bases, leaving 3 bases not matched to a gene. The CDR3 runs 15 residues. CDR1 is SGHVS and CDR2 is FNYEAQ in the germline V gene. The CDR3 is CASSLVASGRETQYF. The CDR3 coding sequence is TGTGCCAGCAGCTTAGTGGCTAGCGGGAGGGAGACCCAGTACTTC.

The V gene is TRBV11-2, the J gene TRBJ2-6, with unresolved D. V shed 8 bases and J shed 0 bases, with 14 bases lying between them. The CDR3 totals 16 residues. From germline, CDR1 is SGHAT and CDR2 FQNNGV. CDR3 DNA sequence: TGTGCCAGCGGTCGGGCCTTGTCCTCTGGGGCCAACGTCCTGACTTTC. Encoded protein: CASGRALSSGANVLTF.

The chain employs TRBV2 and TRBJ2-5; 13 bases match TRBD2. In germline, CDR1 is SNHLY, CDR2 FYNNEI. V lost 6 bases and J lost 4; bases outside the gene matches: 8. The CDR3 consists of 16 residues. The CDR3 coding sequence is TGTGCCAGCAGGGCCACTAGCGGGGGGGCCGGAGAGACCCAGTACTTC. This gives the protein CASRATSGGAGETQYF. Looking up the rest from reference TRBV2 and TRBJ2-5 gives the full variable domain: EPEVTQTPSHQVTQMGQEVILRCVPISNHLYFYWYRQILGQKVEFLVSFYNNEISEKSEIFDDQFSVERPDGSNFTLKIRSTKLEDSAMYFCASRATSGGAGETQYFGPGTRLLVL.

The chain uses TRBV5-4 and TRBJ2-1; 7 positions match TRBD2. From germline, CDR1 is SGHNT and CDR2 YYREEE (reference sequence). The trim removed 1 base at V and 4 bases at J, leaving 8 bases unmatched. This CDR3 is 16 amino acids long. The CDR3: CASSLLSGSLYNEQFF. CDR3 DNA sequence: TGTGCCAGCAGCTTGCTTAGCGGGTCTCTTTACAATGAGCAGTTCTTC.

The chain carries TRBV7-2 and TRBJ2-3, with 7 bases fitting TRBD2. J lost 6 bases, V lost 5 bases, and 17 bases had no gene match. The CDR3 runs to 17 residues. Germline lookup yields CDR1 SGHTA and CDR2 FQGNSA. The CDR3 DNA reads as TGTGCCAGCAGCCCGTACCTGCGGGCCAGCGGGATGGATACGCAGTATTTT. This translates into CASSPYLRASGMDTQYF.